Sequencing of this T cell receptor beta chain was carried out in a study of human T cells and chemical hapten exposure (dated by TCRdb to the early 2020s). Study-level background: Libraries were pooled for sequencing, and per-sample TCR yields varied mainly because of small differences in library volumes within the pool. Each blood RNA sample was used to sequence both TCR alpha and TCR beta chains. This study followed changes in the peripheral blood TCR repertoire in vivo during primary and secondary sensitization of alopecia patients to the hapten diphenylcyclopropenone (DPC). The investigation overall reported the following: After repeated subsampling, changes were observed in the strength of the expansion versus patch-test correlation and in the threshold at which the correlation became significant. DPC sensitization did not change the number of TCRs with a frequency above 1 in 1000, and there was no evidence of changes in global repertoire structure.

Preparation of the library involved RACE. The reads were generated on a NextSeq 500. During library preparation, unique molecular identifiers were attached to individual cDNA molecules so that TCRs could be counted in a quantitative, reproducible way. Per the source publication's procedure: A median of about 87,000 TCRs per sample was observed, with a range of about 23,224 to 750,000. The Decombinator software suite was used to annotate the V, J and CDR3 of the TCR reads. Every sample was subsampled to the same number of TCRs (28,000) for the PS versus PT1 abundance plots. TCRs were defined as expanded if absent before sensitization and observed at least eight times at the 2-week time point. The public reads were reanalyzed by TCRdb: fastp trimming at Q25, MiXCR alignment, in-frame beta chains only. Identical CDR3 protein sequences are pooled into one entry, listed with their most common genes and DNA. TCRdb's processing, not the study's, gives the V and J calls here. In all, the sample holds roughly 100,000 distinct CDR3 sequences, and around 8.8% of those were seen once. The ten top clones hold around 2.8% of the sample.

In light of the paper, this sample's time point label describes: healthy volunteer bleed at 2 weeks. Total RNA was isolated from unfractionated whole blood collected in Tempus Blood RNA tubes. About 5 healthy volunteers were used as TCR sequencing controls and were bled at day 0, 2 weeks and 6 weeks. As to this clonotype: Which antigen it targets is not known. No per-base quality is available; no much larger clone lies one base away.

The germline V gene gives CDR1 as MNHEY and CDR2 as SVGEGT. Spanning cysteine to phenylalanine, the CDR3 consists of 14 amino acids. This entry keeps only the CDR3 DNA: 42 bases, framed from base 1. Trimming takes 8 bases off V and 6 bases off J; junction bases not matched to a gene: 8. Sequenced material: whole blood. The sequence derives from a female donor in good health. Some clones in this sample may be carry-over from other donors' samples. The chain is assembled from TRBV6-2 or TRBV6-3 and TRBJ2-1, with TRBD1 matching 9 junction bases. The CDR3 protein: CASSRDRDSNEQFF. The DNA sequence is given as TGTGCCAGCTCAAGGGACAGGGACAGCAATGAGCAGTTCTTC.